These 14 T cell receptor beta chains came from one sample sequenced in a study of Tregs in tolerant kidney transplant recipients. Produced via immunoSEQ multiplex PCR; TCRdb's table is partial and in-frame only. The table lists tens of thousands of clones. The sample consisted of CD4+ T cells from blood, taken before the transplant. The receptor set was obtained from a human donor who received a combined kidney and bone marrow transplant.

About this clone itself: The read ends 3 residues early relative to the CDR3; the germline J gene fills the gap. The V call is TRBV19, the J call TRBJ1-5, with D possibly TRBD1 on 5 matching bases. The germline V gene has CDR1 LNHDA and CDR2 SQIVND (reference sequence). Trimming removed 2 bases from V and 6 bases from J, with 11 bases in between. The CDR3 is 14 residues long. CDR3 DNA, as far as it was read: TGTGCCAGTAGTATACAGGGTGAACCTCAGCCC. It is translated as CASSIQGEPQP. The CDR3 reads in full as CASSIQGEPQPQHF.

CDR3 DNA (partial): TGTGCCAGTAGGGCCCGGAGGACAGGGGACACCGGGGAG. This encodes CASRARRTGDTGE. The complete CDR3 reads CASRARRTGDTGELFF. This chain uses TRBV19 with TRBJ2-2; 9 positions agree with TRBD1. The read gets to within 3 residues of the CDR3 end, and the germline J gene fills in the rest. Per the germline V gene, CDR1 is LNHDA and CDR2 is SQIVND (reference sequence). V was clipped by 6 bases and J by 3 bases; unmatched bases: 8. The CDR3 is 16 residues long.

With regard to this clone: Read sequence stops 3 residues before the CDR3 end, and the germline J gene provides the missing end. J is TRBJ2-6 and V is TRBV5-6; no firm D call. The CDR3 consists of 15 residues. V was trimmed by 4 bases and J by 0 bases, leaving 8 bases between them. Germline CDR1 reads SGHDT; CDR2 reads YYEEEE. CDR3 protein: CASSAYSSGANVLTF. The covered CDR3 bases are TGTGCCAGCAGCGCGTACTCCTCTGGGGCCAACGTC.

The sequenced CDR3 bases are TGTGCCTGGCACAGGGGGCCGGTCACTGAA. Amino acids: CAWHRGPVTE. The full CDR3 protein reads CAWHRGPVTEAFF. The chain recombines TRBV30 with TRBJ1-1; 9 nucleotides agree with TRBD1. The read halts 3 residues ahead of the CDR3 end, with the missing end drawn from the germline J gene. The CDR3 runs 13 residues. V shed 5 bases, J shed 4 bases, and the junction held 5 bases outside the gene matches. Germline CDR1 is GTSNPN and CDR2 is SVGIG (reference sequence). Together with reference TRBV30 and TRBJ1-1, the CDR3 gives the full variable domain: SQTIHQWPATLVQPVGSPLSLECTVEGTSNPNLYWYRQAAGRGLQLLFYSVGIGQISSEVPQNLSASRPQDRQFILSSKKLLLSDSGFYLCAWHRGPVTEAFFGQGTRLTVV.

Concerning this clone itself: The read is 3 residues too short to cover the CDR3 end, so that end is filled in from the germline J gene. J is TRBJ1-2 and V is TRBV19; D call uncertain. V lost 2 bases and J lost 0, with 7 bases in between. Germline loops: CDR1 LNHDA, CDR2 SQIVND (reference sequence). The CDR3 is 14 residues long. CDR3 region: CASSISLANYGYTF. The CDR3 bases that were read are TGTGCCAGTAGTATAAGCCTAGCTAACTATGGC.

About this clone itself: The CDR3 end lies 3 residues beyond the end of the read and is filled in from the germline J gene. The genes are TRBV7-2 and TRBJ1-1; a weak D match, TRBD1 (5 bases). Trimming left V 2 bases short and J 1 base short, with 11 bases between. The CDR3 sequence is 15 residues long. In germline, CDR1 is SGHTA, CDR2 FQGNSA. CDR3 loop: CASSLRRGRNTEAFF. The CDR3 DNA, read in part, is TGTGCCAGCAGCTTACGACGGGGGAGGAACACTGAA.

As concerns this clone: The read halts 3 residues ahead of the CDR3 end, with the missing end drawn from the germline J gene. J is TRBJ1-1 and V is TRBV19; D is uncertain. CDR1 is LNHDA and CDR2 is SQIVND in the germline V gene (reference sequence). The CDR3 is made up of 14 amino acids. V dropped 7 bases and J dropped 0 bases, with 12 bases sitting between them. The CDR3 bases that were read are TGTGCCAGTACCAAACAGTCCCTGAACACTGAA. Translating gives CASTKQSLNTE. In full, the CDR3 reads CASTKQSLNTEAFF.

The part of the CDR3 DNA that was read is TGTGCCAGCAGTGTCTATGTTGAGACTGAA. Translating it yields CASSVYVETE. The CDR3 as a whole reads CASSVYVETEAFF. This chain links TRBV2 with TRBJ1-1; D call uncertain. The read gets to within 3 residues of the CDR3 end, and the germline J gene fills in the rest. The CDR3 runs 13 residues. Trimming removed 4 bases at V and 5 bases at J, with 11 bases between. CDR1 and CDR2 from the germline V gene are SNHLY and FYNNEI.

The CDR3: CASSWDRVNEQFF. CDR3 bases read: TGTGCCAGCAGTTGGGACAGGGTTAATGAG. This sequence joins TRBV2 and TRBJ2-1; 9 bases line up with TRBD1. Sequencing ends 3 residues short of the CDR3 end; the germline J gene provides the rest. The CDR3 contains 13 residues. Losses at the gene ends were 5 bases for V and 7 bases for J; bases not matched to a gene: 3. Germline V gene lookup returns CDR1 SNHLY and CDR2 FYNNEI.

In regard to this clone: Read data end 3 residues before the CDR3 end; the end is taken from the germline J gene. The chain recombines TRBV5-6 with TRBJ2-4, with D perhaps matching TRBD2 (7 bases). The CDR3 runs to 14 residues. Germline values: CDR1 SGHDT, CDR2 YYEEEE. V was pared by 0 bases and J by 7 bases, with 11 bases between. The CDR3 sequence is CASSLAGGWNIQYF. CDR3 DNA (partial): TGTGCCAGCAGCTTGGCGGGGGGCTGGAACATT.

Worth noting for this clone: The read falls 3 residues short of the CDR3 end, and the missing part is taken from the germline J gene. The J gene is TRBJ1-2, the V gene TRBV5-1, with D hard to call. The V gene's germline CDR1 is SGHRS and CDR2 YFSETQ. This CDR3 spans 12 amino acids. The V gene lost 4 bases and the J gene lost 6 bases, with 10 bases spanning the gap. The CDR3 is CASSPRSDGYTF. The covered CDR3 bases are TGCGCCAGCAGCCCTAGATCCGATGGC.

Partial CDR3 DNA: TGTGCCAGCACCACCCGGGACAGTCGCTATGGC. This sequence encodes CASTTRDSRYG. The whole CDR3 sequence is CASTTRDSRYGYTF. The chain couples TRBV2 to TRBJ1-2; 7 bases match TRBD1. The read terminates 3 residues before the CDR3 end, so the remaining end is supplied by the germline J gene. The ends lost 7 bases at V and 4 bases at J; junction bases unmatched: 9. This CDR3 contains 14 residues. CDR1 and CDR2 (germline): SNHLY, FYNNEI.

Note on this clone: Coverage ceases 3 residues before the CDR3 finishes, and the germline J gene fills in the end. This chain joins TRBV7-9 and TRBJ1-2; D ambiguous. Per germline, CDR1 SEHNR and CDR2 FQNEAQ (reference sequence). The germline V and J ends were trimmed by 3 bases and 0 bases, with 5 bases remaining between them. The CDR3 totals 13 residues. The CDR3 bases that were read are TGTGCCAGCAGCTTCCCCTCTAACTATGGC. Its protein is CASSFPSNYG. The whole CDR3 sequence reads CASSFPSNYGYTF.

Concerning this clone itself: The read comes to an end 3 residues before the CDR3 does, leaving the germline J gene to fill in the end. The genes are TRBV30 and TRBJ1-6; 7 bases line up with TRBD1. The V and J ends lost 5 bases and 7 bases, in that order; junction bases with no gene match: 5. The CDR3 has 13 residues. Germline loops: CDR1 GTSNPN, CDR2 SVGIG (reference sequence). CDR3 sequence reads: CAWAGTANSPLHF. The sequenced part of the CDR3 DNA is TGTGCCTGGGCCGGGACAGCAAATTCACCC.